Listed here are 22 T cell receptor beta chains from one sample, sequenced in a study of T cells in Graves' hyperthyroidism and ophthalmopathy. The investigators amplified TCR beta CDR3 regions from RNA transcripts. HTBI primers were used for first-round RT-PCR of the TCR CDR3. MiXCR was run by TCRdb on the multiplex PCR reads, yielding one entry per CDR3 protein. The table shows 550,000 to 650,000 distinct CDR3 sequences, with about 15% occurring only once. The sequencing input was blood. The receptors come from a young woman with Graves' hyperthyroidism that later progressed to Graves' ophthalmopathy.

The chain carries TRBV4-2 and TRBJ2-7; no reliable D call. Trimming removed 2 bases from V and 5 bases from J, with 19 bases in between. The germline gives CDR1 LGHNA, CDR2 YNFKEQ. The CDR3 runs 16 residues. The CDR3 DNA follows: TGTGCCAGCAGCCAACTATCCGGGTTGGATAAGGACGAGCAGTACTTC. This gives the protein CASSQLSGLDKDEQYF.

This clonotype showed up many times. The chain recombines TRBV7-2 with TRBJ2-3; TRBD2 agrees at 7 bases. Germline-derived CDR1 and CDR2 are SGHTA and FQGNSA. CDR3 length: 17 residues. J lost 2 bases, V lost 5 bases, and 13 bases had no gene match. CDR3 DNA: TGTGCCAGCAGCCCCCATGGCCAGCGGGGATCCACAGATACGCAGTATTTT. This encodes CASSPHGQRGSTDTQYF.

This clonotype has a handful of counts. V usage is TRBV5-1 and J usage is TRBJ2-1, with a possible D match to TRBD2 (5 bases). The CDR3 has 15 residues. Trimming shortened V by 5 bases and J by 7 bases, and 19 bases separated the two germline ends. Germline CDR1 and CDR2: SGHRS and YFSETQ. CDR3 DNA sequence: TGCGCCAGCAGGTGGATTAGCGAGGCAGCAAATGAGCAGTTCTTC. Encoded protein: CASRWISEAANEQFF. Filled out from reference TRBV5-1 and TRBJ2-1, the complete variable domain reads KAGVTQTPRYLIKTRGQQVTLSCSPISGHRSVSWYQQTPGQGLQFLFEYFSETQRNKGNFPGRFSGRQFSNSRSEMNVSTLELGDSALYLCASRWISEAANEQFFGPGTRLTVL.

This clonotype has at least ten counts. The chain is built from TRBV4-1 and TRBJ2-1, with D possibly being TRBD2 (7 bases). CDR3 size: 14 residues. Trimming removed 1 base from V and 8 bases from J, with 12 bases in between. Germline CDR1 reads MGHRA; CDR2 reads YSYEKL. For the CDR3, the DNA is TGCGCCAGCAGCCAAGCTGGAGGGGGGGATGAGCAGTTCTTC. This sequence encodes CASSQAGGGDEQFF.

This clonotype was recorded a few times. For the CDR3, the DNA is TGTGCCAGCAACGCAGGGGACTATGGCTACACCTTC. Encoded protein: CASNAGDYGYTF. V usage is TRBV6-1 and J usage is TRBJ1-2, with D possibly matching TRBD1 (6 bases). CDR1 is MNHNS, CDR2 SASEGT, per germline. This CDR3 is built from 12 residues. Trimming shortened V by 7 bases and J by 3 bases, and 9 bases separated the two germline ends.

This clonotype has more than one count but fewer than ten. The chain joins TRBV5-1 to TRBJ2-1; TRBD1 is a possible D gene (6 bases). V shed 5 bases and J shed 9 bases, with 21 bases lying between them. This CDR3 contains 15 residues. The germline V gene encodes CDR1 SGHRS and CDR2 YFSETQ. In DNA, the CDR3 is TGCGCCAGCAGAAAAAACGAAGGGGGTCCGGTTGAGCAGTTCTTC. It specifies CASRKNEGGPVEQFF.

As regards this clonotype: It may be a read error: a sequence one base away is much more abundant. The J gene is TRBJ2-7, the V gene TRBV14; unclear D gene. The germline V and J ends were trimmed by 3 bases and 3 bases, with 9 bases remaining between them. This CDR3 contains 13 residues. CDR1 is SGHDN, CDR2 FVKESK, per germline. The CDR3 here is CASSHQRNYEQYF. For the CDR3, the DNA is TGTGCCAGCAGCCATCAGAGAAACTACGAGCAGTACTTC.

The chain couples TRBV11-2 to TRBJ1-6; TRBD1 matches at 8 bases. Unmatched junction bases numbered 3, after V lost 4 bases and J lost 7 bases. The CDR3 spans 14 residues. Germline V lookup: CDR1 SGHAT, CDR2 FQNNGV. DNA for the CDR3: TGTGCCAGCAGCTCCGACAGGGGCAATTCACCCCTCCACTTT. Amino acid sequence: CASSSDRGNSPLHF.

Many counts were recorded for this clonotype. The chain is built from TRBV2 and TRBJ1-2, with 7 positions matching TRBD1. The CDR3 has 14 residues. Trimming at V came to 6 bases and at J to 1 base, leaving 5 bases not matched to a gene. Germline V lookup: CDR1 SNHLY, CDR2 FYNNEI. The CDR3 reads CASRRDRDNYGYTF. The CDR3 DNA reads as TGTGCCAGCAGGAGGGACAGAGATAACTATGGCTACACCTTC. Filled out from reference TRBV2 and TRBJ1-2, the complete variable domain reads EPEVTQTPSHQVTQMGQEVILRCVPISNHLYFYWYRQILGQKVEFLVSFYNNEISEKSEIFDDQFSVERPDGSNFTLKIRSTKLEDSAMYFCASRRDRDNYGYTFGSGTRLTVV.

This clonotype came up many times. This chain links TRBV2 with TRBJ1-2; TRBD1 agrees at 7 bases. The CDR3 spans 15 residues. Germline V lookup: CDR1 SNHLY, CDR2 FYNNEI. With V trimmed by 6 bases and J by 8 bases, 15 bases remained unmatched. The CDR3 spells CASSGDRDPMTGYTF. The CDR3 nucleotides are TGTGCCAGCAGCGGAGACAGGGACCCCATGACCGGCTACACCTTC.

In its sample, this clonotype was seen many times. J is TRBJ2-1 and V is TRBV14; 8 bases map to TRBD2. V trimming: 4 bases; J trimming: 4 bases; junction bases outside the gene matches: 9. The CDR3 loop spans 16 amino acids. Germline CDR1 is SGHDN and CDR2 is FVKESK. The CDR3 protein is CASSLPGSGIYNEQFF. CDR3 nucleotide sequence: TGTGCCAGCAGCCTCCCGGGTAGCGGGATATACAATGAGCAGTTCTTC.

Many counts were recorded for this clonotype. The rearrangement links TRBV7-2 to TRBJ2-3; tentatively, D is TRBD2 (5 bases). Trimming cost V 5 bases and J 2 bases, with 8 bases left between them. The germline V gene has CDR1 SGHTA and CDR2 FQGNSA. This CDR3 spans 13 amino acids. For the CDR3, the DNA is TGTGCCAGCAGCCAAGACTACACAGATACGCAGTATTTT. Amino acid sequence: CASSQDYTDTQYF.

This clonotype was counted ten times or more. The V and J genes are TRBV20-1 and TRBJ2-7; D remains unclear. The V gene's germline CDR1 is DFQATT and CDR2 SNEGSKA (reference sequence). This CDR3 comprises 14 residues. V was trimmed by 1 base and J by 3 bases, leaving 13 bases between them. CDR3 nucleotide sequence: TGCAGTGCTAGAGCCTATGTCGGTAGCTACGAGCAGTACTTC. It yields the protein CSARAYVGSYEQYF.

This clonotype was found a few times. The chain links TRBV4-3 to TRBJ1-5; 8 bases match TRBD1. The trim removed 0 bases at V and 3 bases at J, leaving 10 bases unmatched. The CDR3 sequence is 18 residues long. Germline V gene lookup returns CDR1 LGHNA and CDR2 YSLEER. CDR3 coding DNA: TGCGCCAGCAGCCAAGATCAGGAGTCAGGGGGCCCCAATCAGCCCCAGCATTTT. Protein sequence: CASSQDQESGGPNQPQHF.

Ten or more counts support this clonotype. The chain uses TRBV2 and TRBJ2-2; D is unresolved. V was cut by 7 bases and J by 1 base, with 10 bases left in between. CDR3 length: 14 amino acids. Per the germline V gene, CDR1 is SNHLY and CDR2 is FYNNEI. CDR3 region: CASTGSGNTGELFF. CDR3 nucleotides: TGTGCCAGCACTGGCTCAGGGAACACCGGGGAGCTGTTTTTT.

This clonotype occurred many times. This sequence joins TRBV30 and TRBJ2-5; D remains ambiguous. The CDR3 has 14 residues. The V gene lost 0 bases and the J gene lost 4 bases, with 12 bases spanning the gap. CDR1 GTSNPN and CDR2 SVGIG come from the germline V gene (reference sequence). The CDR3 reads CAWSVGFSGETQYF. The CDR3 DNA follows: TGTGCCTGGAGTGTTGGGTTTTCGGGAGAGACCCAGTACTTC. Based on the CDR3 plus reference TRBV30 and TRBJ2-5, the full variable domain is SQTIHQWPATLVQPVGSPLSLECTVEGTSNPNLYWYRQAAGRGLQLLFYSVGIGQISSEVPQNLSASRPQDRQFILSSKKLLLSDSGFYLCAWSVGFSGETQYFGPGTRLLVL.

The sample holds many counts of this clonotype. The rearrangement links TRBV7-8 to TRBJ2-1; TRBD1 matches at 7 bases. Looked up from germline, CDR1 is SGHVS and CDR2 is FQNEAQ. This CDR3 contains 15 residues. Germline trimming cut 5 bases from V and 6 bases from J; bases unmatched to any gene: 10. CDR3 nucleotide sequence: TGTGCCAGCAGCACCGGGACAGCCGTCGTCAATGAGCAGTTCTTC. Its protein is CASSTGTAVVNEQFF.

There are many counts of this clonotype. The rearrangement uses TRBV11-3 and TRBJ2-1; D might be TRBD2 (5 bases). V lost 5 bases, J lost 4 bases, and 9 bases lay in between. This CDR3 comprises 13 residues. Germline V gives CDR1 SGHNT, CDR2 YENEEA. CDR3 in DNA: TGTGCCAGCAGCCCACGGGGTTACAATGAGCAGTTCTTC. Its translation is CASSPRGYNEQFF. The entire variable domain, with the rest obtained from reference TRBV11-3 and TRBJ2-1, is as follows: EAGVVQSPRYKIIEKKQPVAFWCNPISGHNTLYWYLQNLGQGPELLIRYENEEAVDDSQLPKDRFSAERLKGVDSTLKIQPAELGDSAVYLCASSPRGYNEQFFGPGTRLTVL.

CDR3: CAISDSMDLYNEQFF. The CDR3 nucleotides read TGTGCCATCAGTGACTCTATGGACCTCTACAATGAGCAGTTCTTC. This chain links TRBV10-3 with TRBJ2-1; no reliable D call. Germline V lookup: CDR1 ENHRY, CDR2 SYGVKD. V lost 3 bases and J lost 3, with 12 bases in between. CDR3 length: 15 residues.

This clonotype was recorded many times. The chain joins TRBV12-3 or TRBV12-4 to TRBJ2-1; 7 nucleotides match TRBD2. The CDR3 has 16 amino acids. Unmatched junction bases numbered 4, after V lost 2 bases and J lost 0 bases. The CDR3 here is CASSLYGGSSYNEQFF. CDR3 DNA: TGTGCCAGCAGTTTATACGGCGGGAGCTCCTACAATGAGCAGTTCTTC.

The chain's CDR3 is CASSQESGELFF. The CDR3 DNA reads as TGCGCCAGCAGCCAAGAGTCTGGGGAGCTGTTTTTT. V and J are TRBV4-1 and TRBJ2-2; D is ambiguous. Germline V lookup: CDR1 MGHRA, CDR2 YSYEKL. This CDR3 has 12 amino acids. Trimming pared 0 bases from V and 8 bases from J, leaving 4 bases between.

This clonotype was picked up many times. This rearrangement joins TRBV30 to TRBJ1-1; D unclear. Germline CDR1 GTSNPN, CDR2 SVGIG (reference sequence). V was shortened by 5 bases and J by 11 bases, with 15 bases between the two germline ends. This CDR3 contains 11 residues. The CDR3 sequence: CAWGGGKRAFF. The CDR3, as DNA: TGTGCCTGGGGAGGAGGTAAACGCGCTTTCTTT.